Listed below are T cell receptor beta chains from one sample, sequenced in a study of early T cells in non-severe SARS-CoV-2 infection. TCRdb called the 5' RACE reads again in MiXCR, with one record for every CDR3 protein. The sample consists of about 30,000 distinct CDR3 sequences, around 6.6% of them appearing once. The sample taken for sequencing was whole blood. Every receptor here comes from an adult who was a healthcare worker with PCR-confirmed SARS-CoV-2 infection or an uninfected control (not recorded which). Both conserved end residues are part of each CDR3. Each record gives: clone size, V gene, J gene, D gene, CDR3 DNA, CDR3 protein. A D gene is named only where the DNA matches it firmly. Clone size is given for some rows only: seen once, a few or many times, or a class if the clone is expanded.

many	TRBV6-1	TRBJ2-5	.	TGTGCCAGCAGCATCGGACAGAACCAAGAGACCCAGTACTTC	CASSIGQNQETQYF
many	TRBV7-9	TRBJ2-3	.	TGTGCCATCGTGGGGGATGGGACAGATACGCAGTATTTT	CAIVGDGTDTQYF
many	TRBV20-1	TRBJ2-5	.	TGCAGTGTACCGAACCAAGAGACCCAGTACTTC	CSVPNQETQYF
many	TRBV20-1	TRBJ2-1	TRBD2	TGCAGTGCCCCCGAAGCGGGAGCATCGGGAATCGAGCAGTTCTTC	CSAPEAGASGIEQFF
few	TRBV7-9	TRBJ2-7	.	TGTGCCAGCAGCTTGTCAGGGGCTTCCTACGAGCAGTACTTC	CASSLSGASYEQYF
.	TRBV2	TRBJ1-5	.	TGTGCCAGCAGTGAAGAACAGCTAAACAATCAGCCCCAGCATTTT	CASSEEQLNNQPQHF
.	TRBV9	TRBJ2-7	TRBD2	TGTGCCAGCAGCGTAGACCCGACTAGCAGCTACGAGCAGTACTTC	CASSVDPTSSYEQYF
many	TRBV11-3	TRBJ2-1	.	TGTGCCAGCAGCTCCCGTAGTGGGGAGCAGTTCTTC	CASSSRSGEQFF
.	TRBV29-1	TRBJ2-1	TRBD1	TGCAGCGTTGGCCCCGGACAGGGACCCCTCAATGAGCAGTTCTTC	CSVGPGQGPLNEQFF
many	TRBV7-9	TRBJ2-7	.	TGTGCCAGCAGCTTTACTCAAAATACCTACGAGCAGTACTTC	CASSFTQNTYEQYF
few	TRBV19	TRBJ1-2	.	TGTGCCAGTAGTATTGGTCGCACCTATGGCTACACCTTC	CASSIGRTYGYTF
many	TRBV10-3	TRBJ1-1	.	TGTGCCATCAAAGGGGGGGACACTGAAGCTTTCTTT	CAIKGGDTEAFF
many	TRBV7-9	TRBJ2-3	.	TGTGCCAGCAGCTTTGTTGCCCCATGGGCTAGCACAGATACGCAGTATTTT	CASSFVAPWASTDTQYF
many	TRBV10-3	TRBJ1-3	.	TGTGCCATTCGAGGGGCCTCCTCTGGAAACACCATATATTTT	CAIRGASSGNTIYF
.	TRBV10-3	TRBJ2-7	.	TGTGCCATCAGTGAGTCAGCAGGGAGTCCGTACGAGCAGTACTTC	CAISESAGSPYEQYF
many	TRBV30	TRBJ2-3	.	TGTGCCTGGAGTGTACCTAGCGCCACAGATACGCAGTATTTT	CAWSVPSATDTQYF
.	TRBV6-5	TRBJ1-6	.	TGTGCCAGCAGTCCCGACAGAGGCAATTCACCCCTCCACTTT	CASSPDRGNSPLHF
many	TRBV5-6	TRBJ2-3	TRBD1	TGTGCCAGCAGCCTCCGGACAGGTGGAGATACGCAGTATTTT	CASSLRTGGDTQYF
many	TRBV27	TRBJ2-2	.	TGTGCCAGCAGTTTTGTGTCTGTCGGGGGCGGGGAGCTGTTTTTT	CASSFVSVGGGELFF
many	TRBV3-1	TRBJ1-2	.	TGTGCCAGCAGCCAAGAAGTCGGGTTCGGAGGCTACACCTTC	CASSQEVGFGGYTF
many	TRBV18	TRBJ1-1	TRBD1	TGTGCCAGCTCACTACACAGGGGAGGGGACACTGAAGCTTTCTTT	CASSLHRGGDTEAFF
many	TRBV20-1	TRBJ1-1	.	TGCAGTGCTAGTAATCTGTTCGGACTCTTCTCGAATACTGAAGCTTTCTTT	CSASNLFGLFSNTEAFF
many	TRBV20-1	TRBJ2-5	.	TGCAGTGCTGGGGGGACTCCGAACAATCTCCAAGAGACCCAGTACTTC	CSAGGTPNNLQETQYF
.	TRBV20-1	TRBJ2-7	TRBD2	TGCAGTGCTAGACCGTTGCGGGAGGCCTACGAGCAGTACTTC	CSARPLREAYEQYF
many	TRBV19	TRBJ1-2	.	TGTGCCAGTAGTATCGGGGGCAGCTTCAGCTCCCTGCAAGGCTACACCTTC	CASSIGGSFSSLQGYTF
many	TRBV12-3/TRBV12-4	TRBJ2-2	.	TGTGCCAGCAGTTTAGCGCACGGGGAGCTGTTTTTT	CASSLAHGELFF
few	TRBV18	TRBJ1-1	TRBD1	TGTGCCAGCACCCGGACAGGGGATGCTGAAGCTTTCTTT	CASTRTGDAEAFF
few	TRBV28	TRBJ2-7	.	TGTGCCAGCAGTTTGGAGGGTAAACTCTCCTACGAGCAGTACTTC	CASSLEGKLSYEQYF
.	TRBV29-1	TRBJ2-1	TRBD1	TGCAGCGGAAAGGTAGGACAGGGAACCTACAATGAGCAGTTCTTC	CSGKVGQGTYNEQFF
many	TRBV20-1	TRBJ2-7	TRBD1	TGCAGTGCGAATCCAAGGGGGACAGGGCGTCCCTACGAGCAGTACTTC	CSANPRGTGRPYEQYF
.	TRBV20-1	TRBJ2-3	.	TGCAGTGCTAGAGCTGGGACTCGACGAGATACGCAGTATTTT	CSARAGTRRDTQYF
many	TRBV7-9	TRBJ2-1	.	TGTGCCAGCAGCTTAGTCGGGAGTCACTACAATGAGCAGTTCTTC	CASSLVGSHYNEQFF